This T cell receptor (beta chain) was obtained from a study of shared clonotypes between healthy human individuals. Study results and caveats: Limited genetic and exposure-history diversity came from having few donors. For naive CD4 cells, approximately 4.8% of clonotypes were shared across a few donors.

Replicate PCRs run on sorted subsets employed approximately 0.2 ug DNA, around 31,000 T cell genomes. Produced via immunoSEQ multiplex PCR; TCRdb's table is partial and in-frame only. Found here are approximately 2,300,000 clones, 85% to 95% of them singletons; the top ten hold more than 0.35%. The CDR3 has 15 residues. V lost 0 bases, J lost 7 bases, and 13 bases lay in between. Germline CDR1 and CDR2: MNHEY and SVGAGI. For this clone: Its target is unknown. This CDR3 is also generated by other DNA sequences in the sample.

The healthy adult donors were HIV-negative and reported no recent acute infections or vaccinations. Material: naive CD4+ T cells from PBMCs. Subset: CD45RA+ positively selected. This clonotype was obtained from a man between 18 and 35 years old in good health. Some clones in this sample may be carry-over from other donors' samples. The rearrangement links TRBV6-5 to TRBJ1-5; maybe TRBD1 (5 bases). This chain's CDR3 is CASSYSQVRKQPQHF. DNA for the CDR3: TGTGCCAGCAGTTACTCACAGGTGCGTAAGCAGCCCCAGCATTTT.